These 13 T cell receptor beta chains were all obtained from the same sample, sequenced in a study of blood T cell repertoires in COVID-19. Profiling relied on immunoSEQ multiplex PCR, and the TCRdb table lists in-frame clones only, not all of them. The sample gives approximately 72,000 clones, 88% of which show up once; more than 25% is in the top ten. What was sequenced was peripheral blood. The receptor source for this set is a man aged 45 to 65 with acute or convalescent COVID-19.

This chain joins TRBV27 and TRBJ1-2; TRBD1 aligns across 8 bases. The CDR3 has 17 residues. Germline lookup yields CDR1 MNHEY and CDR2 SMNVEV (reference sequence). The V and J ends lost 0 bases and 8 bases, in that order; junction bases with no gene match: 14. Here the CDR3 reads CASSLSWTGNNFLGYTF. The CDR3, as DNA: TGTGCCAGCAGTTTATCATGGACAGGGAACAACTTTTTGGGCTACACCTTC.

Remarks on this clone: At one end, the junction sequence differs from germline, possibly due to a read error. The CDR3 spells CASSLGEERSPTRGCFYGYTF. CDR3 in DNA: TGTGCTAGCAGCTTAGGGGAGGAGAGGAGTCCTACGCGGGGCTGTTTCTATGGCTACACCTTC. The V gene is TRBV7-7, the J gene TRBJ1-2; a possible D gene is TRBD1 (5 bases). CDR1 and CDR2 (germline): SSHAT, FNYEAQ (reference sequence). This CDR3 is 21 amino acids long.

CDR3 DNA: TGCAGCGTTGAAGTCGGCGCGGGAACAGAAGCTTTCTTT. Residues: CSVEVGAGTEAFF. The V gene is TRBV29-1, the J gene TRBJ1-1; D remains unclear. V lost 1 base to trimming and J lost 8 bases, with 14 bases between them. Germline V gives CDR1 SQVTM, CDR2 ANQGSEA. The CDR3 sequence is 13 residues long.

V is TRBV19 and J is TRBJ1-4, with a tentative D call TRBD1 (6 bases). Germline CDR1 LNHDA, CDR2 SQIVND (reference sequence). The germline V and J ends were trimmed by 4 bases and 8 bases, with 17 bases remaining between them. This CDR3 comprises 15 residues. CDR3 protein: CASSTPGHYGEKLFF. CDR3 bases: TGTGCCAGTAGTACACCGGGACATTATGGAGAAAAACTGTTTTTT.

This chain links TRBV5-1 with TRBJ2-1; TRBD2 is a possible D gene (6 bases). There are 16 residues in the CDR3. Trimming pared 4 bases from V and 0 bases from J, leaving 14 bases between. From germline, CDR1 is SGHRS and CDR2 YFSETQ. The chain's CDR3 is CASSPRDSGSYNEQFF. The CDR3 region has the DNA TGCGCCAGCAGCCCCCGGGACTCGGGCTCCTACAATGAGCAGTTCTTC.

CDR3 coding DNA: TGCGCCAGCAGTGATGGGACAGGGCAAGAGACCCAGTACTTC. This sequence encodes CASSDGTGQETQYF. The rearrangement links TRBV10-1 to TRBJ2-5; the match to TRBD1 covers 9 bases. The V and J ends lost 3 bases and 2 bases, in that order; junction bases with no gene match: 1. Per the germline V gene, CDR1 is WNHNN and CDR2 is SYGVQD (reference sequence). The CDR3 covers 14 residues.

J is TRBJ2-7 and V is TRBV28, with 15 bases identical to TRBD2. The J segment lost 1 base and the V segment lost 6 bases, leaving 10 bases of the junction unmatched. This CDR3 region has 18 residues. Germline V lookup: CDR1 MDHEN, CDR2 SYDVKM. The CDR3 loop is CASSPRTSGGARSYEQYF. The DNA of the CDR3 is TGTGCCAGCAGCCCCAGGACTAGCGGGGGGGCCCGATCCTACGAGCAGTACTTC.

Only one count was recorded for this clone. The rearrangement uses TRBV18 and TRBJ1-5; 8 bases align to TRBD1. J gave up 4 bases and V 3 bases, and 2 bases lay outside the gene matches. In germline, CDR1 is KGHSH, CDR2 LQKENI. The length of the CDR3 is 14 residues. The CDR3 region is CASSPGQGNQPQHF. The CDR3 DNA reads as TGTGCCAGCTCACCCGGACAGGGAAATCAGCCCCAGCATTTT.

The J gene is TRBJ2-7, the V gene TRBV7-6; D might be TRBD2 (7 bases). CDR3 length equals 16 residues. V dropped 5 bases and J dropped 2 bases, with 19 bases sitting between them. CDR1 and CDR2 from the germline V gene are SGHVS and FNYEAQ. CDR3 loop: CASSPDFRGAAYEQYF. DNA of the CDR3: TGTGCCAGCAGCCCGGACTTCCGGGGGGCCGCCTACGAGCAGTACTTC.

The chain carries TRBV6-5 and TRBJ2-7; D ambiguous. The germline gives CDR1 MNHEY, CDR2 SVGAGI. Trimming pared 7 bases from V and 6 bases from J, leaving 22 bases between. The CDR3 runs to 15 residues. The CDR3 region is CASNLDGFGFREQYF. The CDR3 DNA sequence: TGTGCCAGCAACCTAGACGGATTTGGGTTCCGCGAGCAGTACTTC.

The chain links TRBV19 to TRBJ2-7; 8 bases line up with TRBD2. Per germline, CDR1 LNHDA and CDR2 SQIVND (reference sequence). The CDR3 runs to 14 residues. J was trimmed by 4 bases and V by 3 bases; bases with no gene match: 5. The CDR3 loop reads CASSMGLGGYEQYF. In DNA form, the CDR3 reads TGTGCCAGTAGTATGGGACTAGGAGGGTACGAGCAGTACTTC.

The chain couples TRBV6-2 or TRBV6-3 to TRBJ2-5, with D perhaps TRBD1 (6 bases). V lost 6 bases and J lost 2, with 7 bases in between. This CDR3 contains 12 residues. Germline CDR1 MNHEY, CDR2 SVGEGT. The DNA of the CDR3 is TGTGCCAGCAGCCAGGGGCAAGAGACCCAGTACTTC. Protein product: CASSQGQETQYF.

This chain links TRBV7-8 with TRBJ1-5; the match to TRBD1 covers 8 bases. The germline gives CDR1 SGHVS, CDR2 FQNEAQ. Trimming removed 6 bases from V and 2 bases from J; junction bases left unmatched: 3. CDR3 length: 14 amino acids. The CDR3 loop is CASSKTGGNQPQHF. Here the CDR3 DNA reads TGTGCCAGCAGTAAGACAGGGGGCAATCAGCCCCAGCATTTT.